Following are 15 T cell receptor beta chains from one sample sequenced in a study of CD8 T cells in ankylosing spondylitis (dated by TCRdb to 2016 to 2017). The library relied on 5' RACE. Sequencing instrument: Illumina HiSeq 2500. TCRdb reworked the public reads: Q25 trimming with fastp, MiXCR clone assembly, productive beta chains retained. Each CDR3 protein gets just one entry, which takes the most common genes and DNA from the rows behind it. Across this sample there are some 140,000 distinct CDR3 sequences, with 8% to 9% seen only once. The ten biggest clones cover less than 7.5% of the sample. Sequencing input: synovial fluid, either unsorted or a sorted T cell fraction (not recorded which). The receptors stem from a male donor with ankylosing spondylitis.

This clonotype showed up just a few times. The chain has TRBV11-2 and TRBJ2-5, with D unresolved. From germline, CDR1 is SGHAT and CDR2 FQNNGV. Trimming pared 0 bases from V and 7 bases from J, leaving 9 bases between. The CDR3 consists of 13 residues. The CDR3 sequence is CASSLDPGATQYF. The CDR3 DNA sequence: TGTGCCAGCAGCTTAGACCCCGGTGCGACCCAGTACTTC.

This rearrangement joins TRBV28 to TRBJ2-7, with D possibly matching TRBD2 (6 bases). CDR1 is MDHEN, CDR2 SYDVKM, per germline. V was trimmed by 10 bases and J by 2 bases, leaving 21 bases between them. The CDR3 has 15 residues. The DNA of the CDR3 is TGTGCCATCAGCCCCGGACTACTCTCCCCCTACGAGCAGTACTTC. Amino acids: CAISPGLLSPYEQYF.

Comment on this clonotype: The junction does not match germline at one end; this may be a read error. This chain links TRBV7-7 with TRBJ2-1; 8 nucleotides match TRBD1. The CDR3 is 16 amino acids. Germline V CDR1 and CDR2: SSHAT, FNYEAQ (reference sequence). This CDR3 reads CASSSKLSGQGAEQFF. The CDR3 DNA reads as TGTGCTAGCAGCTCCAAACTTTCCGGACAGGGCGCTGAGCAGTTCTTC.

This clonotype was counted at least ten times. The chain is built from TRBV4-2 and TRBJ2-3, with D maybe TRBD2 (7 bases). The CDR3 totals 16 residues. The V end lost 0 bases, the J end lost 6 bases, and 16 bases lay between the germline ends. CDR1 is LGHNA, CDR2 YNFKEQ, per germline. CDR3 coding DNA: TGTGCCAGCAGCCAAGAAACGTTAGGGGGGGCGGATACGCAGTATTTT. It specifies CASSQETLGGADTQYF.

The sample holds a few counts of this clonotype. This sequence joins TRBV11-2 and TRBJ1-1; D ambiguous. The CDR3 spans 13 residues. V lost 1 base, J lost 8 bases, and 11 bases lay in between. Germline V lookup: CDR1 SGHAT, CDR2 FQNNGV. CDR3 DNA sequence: TGTGCCAGCAGCTTAGGACGTGGGCCGGAAGCTTTCTTT. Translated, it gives CASSLGRGPEAFF.

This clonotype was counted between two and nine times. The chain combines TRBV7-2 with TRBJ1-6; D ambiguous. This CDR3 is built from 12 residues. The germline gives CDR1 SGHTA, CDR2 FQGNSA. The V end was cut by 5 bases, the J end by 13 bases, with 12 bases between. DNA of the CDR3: TGTGCCAGCAGCCTATTAGAAGGGCCCCTCCACTTT. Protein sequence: CASSLLEGPLHF.

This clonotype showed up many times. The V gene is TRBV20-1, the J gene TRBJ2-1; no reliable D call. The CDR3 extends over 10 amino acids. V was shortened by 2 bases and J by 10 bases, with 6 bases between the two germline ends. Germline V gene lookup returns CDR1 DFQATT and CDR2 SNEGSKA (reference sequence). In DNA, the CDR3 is TGCAGTGCTAGACTGAACGAGCAGTTCTTC. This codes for CSARLNEQFF.

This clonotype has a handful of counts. The CDR3 coding sequence is TGTGCCAGCAGCATCACGTCAGATACGCAGTATTTT. Its protein product is CASSITSDTQYF. This chain links TRBV2 with TRBJ2-3, with D hard to call. This CDR3 spans 12 amino acids. Trimming stripped 6 bases from V and 4 bases from J, with 8 bases between. Germline loops: CDR1 SNHLY, CDR2 FYNNEI.

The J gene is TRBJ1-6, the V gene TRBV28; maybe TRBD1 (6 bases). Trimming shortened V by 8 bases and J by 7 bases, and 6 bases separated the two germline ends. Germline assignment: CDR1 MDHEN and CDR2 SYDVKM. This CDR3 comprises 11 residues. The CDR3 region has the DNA TGTGCCAGCCAGGGGAATTCACCCCTCCACTTT. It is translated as CASQGNSPLHF. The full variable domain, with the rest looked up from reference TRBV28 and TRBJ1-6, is DVKVTQSSRYLVKRTGEKVFLECVQDMDHENMFWYRQDPGLGLRLIYFSYDVKMKEKGDIPEGYSVSREKKERFSLILESASTNQTSMYLCASQGNSPLHFGNGTRLTVT.

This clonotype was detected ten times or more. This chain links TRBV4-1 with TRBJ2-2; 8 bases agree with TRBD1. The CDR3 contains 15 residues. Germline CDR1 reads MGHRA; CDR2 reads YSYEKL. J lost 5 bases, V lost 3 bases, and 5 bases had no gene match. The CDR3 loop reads CASSHTDRETGELFF. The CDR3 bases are TGCGCCAGCAGCCACACGGACAGGGAAACCGGGGAGCTGTTTTTT.

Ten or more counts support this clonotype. CDR3 coding DNA: TGTGCCAGCAGTTATGGACAGAACACTGAAGCTTTCTTT. It is translated as CASSYGQNTEAFF. The rearrangement uses TRBV6-6 and TRBJ1-1; D perhaps matches TRBD1 (5 bases). Trimming removed 3 bases at V and 1 base at J, with 6 bases between. CDR3 length equals 13 residues. Germline V gene sequence: CDR1 MNHNY, CDR2 SVGAGI (reference sequence).

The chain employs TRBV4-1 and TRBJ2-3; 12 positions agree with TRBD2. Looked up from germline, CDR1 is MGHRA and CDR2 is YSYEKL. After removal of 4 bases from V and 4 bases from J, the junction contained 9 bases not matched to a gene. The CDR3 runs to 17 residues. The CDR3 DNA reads TGCGCCAGCAGCCCCGGACTAGCGGGAAAATTGCCAGATACGCAGTATTTT. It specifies CASSPGLAGKLPDTQYF.

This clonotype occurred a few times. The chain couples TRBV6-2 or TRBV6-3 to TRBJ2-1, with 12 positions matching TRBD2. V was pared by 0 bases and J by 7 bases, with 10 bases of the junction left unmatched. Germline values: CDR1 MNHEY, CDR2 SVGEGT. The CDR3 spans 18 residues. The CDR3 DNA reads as TGTGCCAGCAGTTACTCCCCGAGGACTAGCGGGATGTTGAATGAGCAGTTCTTC. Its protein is CASSYSPRTSGMLNEQFF.

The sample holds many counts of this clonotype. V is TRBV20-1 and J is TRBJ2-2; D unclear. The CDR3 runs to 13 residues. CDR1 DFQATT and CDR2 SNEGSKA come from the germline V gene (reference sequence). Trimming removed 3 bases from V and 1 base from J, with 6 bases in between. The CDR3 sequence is CSARGLNTGELFF. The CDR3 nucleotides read TGCAGTGCTAGGGGTCTGAACACCGGGGAGCTGTTTTTT.

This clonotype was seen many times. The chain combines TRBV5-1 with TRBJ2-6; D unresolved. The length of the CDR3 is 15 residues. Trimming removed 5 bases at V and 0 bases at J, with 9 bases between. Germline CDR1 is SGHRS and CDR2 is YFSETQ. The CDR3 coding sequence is TGCGCCAGCAGTTCTACCCGCTCTGGGGCCAACGTCCTGACTTTC. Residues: CASSSTRSGANVLTF.